This TCR beta chain came from a study of T cell repertoires and Cas9 in healthy adults (dated by TCRdb to the late 2010s). About the study as a whole: Within the CD4 and CD8 compartments, SpCas9-reactive T cells were assessed for multi-effector potency, cytotoxicity and lineage determination. The study examined preexisting T cell immunity against the Streptococcus pyogenes Cas9 nuclease (SpCas9) used in CRISPR gene editing.

V loses 1 base of germline sequence and J loses 1 base, and the interval between the two ends is 8 bases. CDR3 length: 14 amino acids, cysteine to phenylalanine. Only the CDR3 portion is preserved as DNA: 42 bases, with reading frame beginning at the first base. In the germline V gene (reference sequence), CDR1 corresponds to SGHKS and CDR2 to YYEKEE. For this clone: It lacks a known antigen. No much larger clone exists at a distance of one base, and base qualities are not known.

Healthy humans were used as donors in the study. Study-wide findings and limitations: Proliferation and function of SpCas9-reactive effector T cells were reported to be mitigated in vitro by SpCas9-reactive regulatory T cells.

Libraries were built with the immunoSEQ multiplex PCR assay. In its TCRdb copy, this immuneACCESS table keeps in-frame sequences only and misses some clones. Where compared with another copy, unresolved V genes explain less than half of these, and the others have no known cause. The sample data list tens of thousands of clones, and about 88% of these were observed just once. Roughly 0.7% of the sample rests with the top ten. This clonotype was sampled from a human donor in good health. Sample: CD4+ effector T cells (CD127+, CD25-, CD137-, CD154-) from PBMCs; culture status not recorded. The chain is made from TRBV5-5 and TRBJ1-1, with no confidently assigned D gene. The CDR3 has the sequence CASSLTPANTEAFF. The nucleotide sequence reads TGTGCCAGCAGCTTGACCCCGGCGAACACTGAAGCTTTCTTT.